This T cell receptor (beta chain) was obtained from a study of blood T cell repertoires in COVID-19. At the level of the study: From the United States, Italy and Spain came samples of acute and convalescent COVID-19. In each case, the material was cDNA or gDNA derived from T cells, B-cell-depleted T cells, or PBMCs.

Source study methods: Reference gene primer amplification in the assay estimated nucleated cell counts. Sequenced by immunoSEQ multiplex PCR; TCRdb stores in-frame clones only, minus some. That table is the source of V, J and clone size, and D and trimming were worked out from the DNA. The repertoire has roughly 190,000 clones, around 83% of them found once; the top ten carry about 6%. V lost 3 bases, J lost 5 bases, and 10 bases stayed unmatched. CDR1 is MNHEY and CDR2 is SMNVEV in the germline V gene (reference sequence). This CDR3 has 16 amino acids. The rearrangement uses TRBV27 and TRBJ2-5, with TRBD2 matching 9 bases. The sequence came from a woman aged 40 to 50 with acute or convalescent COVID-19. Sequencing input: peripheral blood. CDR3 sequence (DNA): TGTGCCAGCAGTTTCTGGGCGGGAGGGGCGCAGGAGACCCAGTACTTC. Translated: CASSFWAGGAQETQYF.